The 29 T cell receptor beta chains given below trace back to one sample, sequenced in a study of blood T cells in healthy people across ages. A second PCR, run for 7 to 11 cycles, used a sample-barcoded 5' primer plus a J-beta primer mix. MiXCR, run by TCRdb on the 5' RACE reads, gives a single entry per CDR3 protein. The repertoire holds under 1,100,000 distinct CDR3 sequences, with 25% as singletons. These records were also assigned to another study, of T cells of mothers and their children.

The sequencing sample was made of blood. These receptors all come from a girl aged 2-10 years in good health.

The chain recombines TRBV7-2 with TRBJ2-5; no firm D call. The J call may not be correct, given that the DNA end is closer to TRBJ2-1. The CDR3 loop spans 16 amino acids. Per the germline V gene, CDR1 is SGHTA and CDR2 is FQGNSA. As DNA, the CDR3 is TGTGCCAGCAGCCCCATGGGTATTCCTATAGCTGGTGAGCAGTTCTTC. This sequence encodes CASSPMGIPIAGEQFF.

The chain recombines TRBV6-2 or TRBV6-3 with TRBJ2-1, with D unclear. The CDR3 extends over 15 amino acids. Trimming removed 2 bases from V and 7 bases from J, with 15 bases in between. Germline assignment: CDR1 MNHEY and CDR2 SVGEGT. The chain's CDR3 is CASSYRPLMGNEQFF. DNA for the CDR3: TGTGCCAGCAGTTACCGGCCGCTCATGGGGAATGAGCAGTTCTTC.

The chain links TRBV7-9 to TRBJ2-3; 9 bases match TRBD1. Germline V lookup: CDR1 SEHNR, CDR2 FQNEAQ (reference sequence). The V and J ends lost 4 bases and 4 bases, in that order; junction bases with no gene match: 6. CDR3 length: 15 amino acids. Here the CDR3 DNA reads TGTGCCAGCAGCTCACGCCGACAGGGGGCAGATACGCAGTATTTT. Its protein product is CASSSRRQGADTQYF. Supplemented by reference TRBV7-9 and TRBJ2-3, the full variable domain reads DTGVSQNPRHKITKRGQNVTFRCDPISEHNRLYWYRQTLGQGPEFLTYFQNEAQLEKSRLLSDRFSAERPKGSFSTLEIQRTEQGDSAMYLCASSSRRQGADTQYFGPGTRLTVL.

Only a few counts were recorded for this clonotype. The J gene is TRBJ1-3, the V gene TRBV28, with a weak D call TRBD1 (5 bases). V lost 4 bases, J lost 0 bases, and 13 bases lay in between. The CDR3 loop spans 16 amino acids. Germline CDR1 reads MDHEN; CDR2 reads SYDVKM. CDR3 protein: CASSSPTASSGNTIYF. The CDR3 coding sequence is TGTGCCAGCAGTTCCCCGACAGCAAGCTCTGGAAACACCATATATTTT. Variable domain in full (rest from reference TRBV28 and TRBJ1-3): DVKVTQSSRYLVKRTGEKVFLECVQDMDHENMFWYRQDPGLGLRLIYFSYDVKMKEKGDIPEGYSVSREKKERFSLILESASTNQTSMYLCASSSPTASSGNTIYFGEGSWLTVV.

This chain joins TRBV12-5 and TRBJ2-5, with 7 bases aligning to TRBD1. This CDR3 spans 15 amino acids. V trimming: 1 base; J trimming: 6 bases; junction bases outside the gene matches: 8. Germline V CDR1 and CDR2: LGHNT, FRNRAP. The CDR3 sequence: CASGLGLQGDKTQYF. As DNA, the CDR3 is TGTGCTAGTGGTTTGGGTCTCCAGGGGGACAAGACCCAGTACTTC.

This chain links TRBV5-6 with TRBJ2-3, with 7 nucleotides matching TRBD2. Unmatched junction bases numbered 3, after V lost 0 bases and J lost 5 bases. Germline V lookup: CDR1 SGHDT, CDR2 YYEEEE. The CDR3 is 14 amino acids. The CDR3 is CASSLVTSLDTQYF. The CDR3 DNA sequence: TGTGCCAGCAGCTTGGTGACTAGCTTAGATACGCAGTATTTT.

This chain joins TRBV29-1 and TRBJ2-5; TRBD2 matches at 10 bases. V gave up 6 bases and J gave up 0 bases; unmatched junction bases: 13. The germline V gene encodes CDR1 SQVTM and CDR2 ANQGSEA. This CDR3 is built from 17 residues. CDR3 in amino acids: CSVRGVAGGPYQETQYF. CDR3 nucleotides: TGCAGCGTCCGAGGGGTAGCGGGGGGTCCCTACCAAGAGACCCAGTACTTC.

The CDR3 region has the DNA TGCGCCAGCAGCCAAGATGGGACAGCGGTTAACGAGCAGTACTTC. Residues: CASSQDGTAVNEQYF. The V call is TRBV4-3, the J call TRBJ2-5; the match to TRBD1 covers 7 bases. The J call is uncertain, as TRBJ2-7 better fits the DNA end. CDR1 is LGHNA, CDR2 YSLEER, per germline. This CDR3 has 15 amino acids.

The rearrangement uses TRBV18 and TRBJ2-5; unclear D gene. The J call may not be correct, given that the DNA end is closer to TRBJ2-1. This CDR3 comprises 12 residues. Germline CDR1 is KGHSH and CDR2 is LQKENI. CDR3 sequence (DNA): TGTGCCAGCTCACCAGGGGATTGGGAGCAGTTCTTC. Translating gives CASSPGDWEQFF.

The J gene is TRBJ2-1, the V gene TRBV20-1; a weak D match, TRBD1 (6 bases). Trimming took off 3 bases at V and 3 bases at J, with 12 bases between the two ends. This CDR3 is built from 14 residues. Germline CDR1 DFQATT, CDR2 SNEGSKA (reference sequence). The CDR3 loop reads CSAREPGHYNEQFF. CDR3 nucleotides: TGCAGTGCTAGGGAGCCGGGACACTACAATGAGCAGTTCTTC.

The chain is built from TRBV27 and TRBJ2-5; 11 bases are shared with TRBD1. The DNA end favors TRBJ2-7, so the J call may be wrong. This CDR3 is built from 20 residues. Germline CDR1 reads MNHEY; CDR2 reads SMNVEV (reference sequence). The CDR3 here is CASSRGDRGSTAMTYYEQYF. In DNA form, the CDR3 reads TGTGCCAGCAGTCGGGGGGACAGGGGGAGCACTGCAATGACCTATTACGAGCAGTACTTC.

The chain uses TRBV23-1 and TRBJ2-5; D is ambiguous. TRBV23-1 is marked as an open reading frame, function uncertain. The CDR3 runs to 15 residues. The ends were cut back, 4 bases at V and 3 bases at J, with 15 bases in the middle. Written as DNA, the CDR3 is TGCGCCAGCAGTCCTCGTAGGGAAGAAGAAGAGACCCAGTACTTC. Its translation: CASSPRREEEETQYF.

The CDR3, as DNA: TGTGCCAGCAGTTCCACGGGGACCGCCGGGGGCACTGAAGCTTTCTTT. It translates to CASSSTGTAGGTEAFF. J is TRBJ1-1 and V is TRBV6-5; D is perhaps TRBD1 (5 bases). Trimming shortened V by 4 bases and J by 4 bases, and 19 bases separated the two germline ends. Germline-derived CDR1 and CDR2 are MNHEY and SVGAGI. The CDR3 runs to 16 residues.

This clonotype appeared many times. The chain joins TRBV6-1 to TRBJ2-7; D ambiguous. Trimming pared 1 base from V and 2 bases from J, leaving 6 bases between. Germline V gene sequence: CDR1 MNHNS, CDR2 SASEGT. The CDR3 runs 13 residues. Here the CDR3 DNA reads TGTGCCAGCAGTGAAGGGCCCACCTACGAGCAGTACTTC. It encodes CASSEGPTYEQYF.

The gene calls are TRBV7-3 and TRBJ2-5; no definite D call. The ends were cut back, 1 base at V and 4 bases at J, with 13 bases in the middle. Looked up from germline, CDR1 is SGHTA and CDR2 is FQGTGA. This CDR3 has 15 residues. CDR3 in amino acids: CASSLMGPPRETQYF. CDR3 sequence (DNA): TGTGCCAGCAGCTTAATGGGCCCTCCAAGAGAGACCCAGTACTTC.

This clonotype appeared a few times. V and J are TRBV7-2 and TRBJ1-5; TRBD1 matches 9 bases. This CDR3 has 15 residues. Trimming took 1 base from V and 7 from J; bases not matched to a gene: 5. The germline V gene encodes CDR1 SGHTA and CDR2 FQGNSA. In nucleotides, the CDR3 is TGTGCCAGCAGCTTAGTATGGACAGGGGTCCAGCCCCAGCATTTT. It translates to CASSLVWTGVQPQHF.

The chain carries TRBV20-1 and TRBJ2-1; D is uncertain. This CDR3 comprises 14 residues. Germline V lookup: CDR1 DFQATT, CDR2 SNEGSKA (reference sequence). Trimming removed 0 bases at V and 9 bases at J, with 15 bases between. In nucleotides, the CDR3 is TGCAGTGCTAGAGACCCCACGAGTAGCAGTGAGCAGTTCTTC. Translated: CSARDPTSSSEQFF.

This clonotype was counted between two and nine times. The chain couples TRBV29-1 to TRBJ2-7, with 8 bases identical to TRBD1. Germline values: CDR1 SQVTM, CDR2 ANQGSEA. This CDR3 region has 14 residues. Trimming took 0 bases from V and 0 from J; bases not matched to a gene: 1. The CDR3, as DNA: TGCAGCGTTGAAGACAGGGGGCTCTCCTACGAGCAGTACTTC. Translation gives CSVEDRGLSYEQYF.

In its sample, this clonotype was seen a few times. The chain combines TRBV6-1 with TRBJ1-2; a possible D gene is TRBD1 (5 bases). The CDR3 sequence is 18 residues long. The V gene lost 7 bases and the J gene lost 0 bases, with 24 bases spanning the gap. In germline, CDR1 is MNHNS, CDR2 SASEGT. CDR3 loop: CASTNSPGDYASNYGYTF. CDR3 DNA: TGTGCCAGCACAAACAGTCCGGGGGACTACGCCTCTAACTATGGCTACACCTTC.

This clonotype appeared a few times. The chain is built from TRBV20-1 and TRBJ2-1, with 8 bases identical to TRBD2. Gene TRBJ2-5 matches the end of the DNA better, so the J call may be wrong. CDR3 length: 14 residues. Germline CDR1 and CDR2: DFQATT and SNEGSKA (reference sequence). The CDR3 nucleotides read TGCAGTGCTGACGGGGGGGTATTCCAAGAGACCCAGTACTTC. Its translation: CSADGGVFQETQYF.

This clonotype appeared once. The chain recombines TRBV12-3 or TRBV12-4 with TRBJ2-7, with D hard to call. The length of the CDR3 is 13 residues. V was cut by 2 bases and J by 7 bases, with 12 bases left in between. The chain's CDR3 is CASSLPGFGEQYF. The CDR3 region has the DNA TGTGCCAGCAGTTTACCCGGATTCGGGGAGCAGTACTTC.

This clonotype was observed a handful of times. The chain is built from TRBV5-6 and TRBJ1-1, with TRBD1 as a possible D gene (6 bases). CDR1 is SGHDT, CDR2 YYEEEE, per germline. Trimming removed 2 bases at V and 4 bases at J, with 27 bases between. The CDR3 is 19 residues long. The CDR3: CASSFFDRRGSLEGTEAFF. Written as DNA, the CDR3 is TGTGCCAGCAGCTTCTTCGACAGGCGGGGAAGTTTGGAGGGCACTGAAGCTTTCTTT.

The chain joins TRBV7-3 to TRBJ2-1; 10 bases fit TRBD2. V dropped 1 base and J dropped 8; count of bases not matched to a gene: 5. From germline, CDR1 is SGHTA and CDR2 FQGTGA. The CDR3 contains 15 residues. DNA of the CDR3: TGTGCCAGCAGCTTAATAGCGGGAGGCCGGGATGAGCAGTTCTTC. It yields the protein CASSLIAGGRDEQFF.

The V and J genes are TRBV3-1 and TRBJ2-5; weak D call: TRBD2 (7 bases). The last part of the DNA fits TRBJ2-7 better; the J call may be wrong. The CDR3 is 13 amino acids. Germline V CDR1 and CDR2: LGHDT, YNNKEL (reference sequence). The DNA of the CDR3 is TGTGCCAGCAGCCCGGGGGGCCTCTACGAGCAGTACTTC. Encoded protein: CASSPGGLYEQYF.

The chain recombines TRBV20-1 with TRBJ1-2; unclear D gene. The CDR3 runs to 14 residues. Trimming took 0 bases from V and 8 from J, leaving 16 bases between them. Germline CDR1 is DFQATT and CDR2 is SNEGSKA (reference sequence). The CDR3 coding sequence is TGCAGTGCTAGAGATTCTTGGGAGGACGAAGGCTACACCTTC. It codes for CSARDSWEDEGYTF.

A few counts support this clonotype. The chain has TRBV18 and TRBJ2-7; possible D gene TRBD2, 5 bases. Germline V gives CDR1 KGHSH, CDR2 LQKENI. The V end lost 7 bases, the J end lost 2 bases, and 21 bases lay between the germline ends. The CDR3 is 16 amino acids. The CDR3 DNA reads as TGTGCCAGCTACGGGATTTCGGAGAGTAATCCCTACGAGCAGTACTTC. It translates to CASYGISESNPYEQYF.

This chain links TRBV11-3 with TRBJ2-7; D not certain. CDR1 SGHNT and CDR2 YENEEA come from the germline V gene. This CDR3 has 15 residues. The V end lost 5 bases, the J end lost 2 bases, and 16 bases lay between the germline ends. CDR3 sequence: CASSPRRLNPYEQYF. As DNA, the CDR3 is TGTGCCAGCAGCCCCCGGCGACTCAACCCCTACGAGCAGTACTTC.

The chain is built from TRBV27 and TRBJ2-7, with 12 bases lining up with TRBD2. The CDR3 extends over 13 amino acids. Germline CDR1 and CDR2: MNHEY and SMNVEV (reference sequence). After removal of 8 bases from V and 6 bases from J, the junction contained 5 bases not matched to a gene. CDR3 amino acids: CASGLAGGAEQYF. DNA for the CDR3: TGTGCCAGCGGTCTAGCGGGAGGGGCCGAGCAGTACTTC.

The V and J genes are TRBV9 and TRBJ1-3; D uncertain. CDR3 size: 13 residues. Trimming cost V 3 bases and J 2 bases, with 6 bases left between them. Germline loops: CDR1 SGDLS, CDR2 YYNGEE. In DNA form, the CDR3 reads TGTGCCAGCAGCGCGATTCCTGGAAACACCATATATTTT. Its protein product is CASSAIPGNTIYF.